These 14 T cell receptor beta chains were all obtained from the same sample, sequenced in a study of shared clonotypes between healthy human individuals. The protocol was immunoSEQ multiplex PCR, while the TCRdb copy is restricted to in-frame clones and leaves out a portion. Found here are about 1,900,000 clones, roughly 95% of them singletons; the top ten hold approximately 1.2%. CD45RO negativity and positive selection for CCR7 defined naive CD8 cells, a population that excluded terminally differentiated effector memory CD45RA+ cells. Sequences were obtained from naive CD8+ T cells sorted from blood. The source of these receptors is a man younger than 35 in good health.

This chain links TRBV7-6 with TRBJ2-3, with D maybe TRBD2 (6 bases). The germline V gene has CDR1 SGHVS and CDR2 FNYEAQ. V shed 6 bases and J shed 2 bases, with 15 bases lying between them. The CDR3 contains 15 residues. CDR3 loop: CASRRLEVITDTQYF. CDR3 in DNA: TGTGCCAGCAGAAGACTAGAGGTTATCACAGATACGCAGTATTTT.

Concerning this clone itself: At the DNA level, this CDR3 is encoded by other sequences in the same sample as well. The V gene is TRBV19, the J gene TRBJ2-2; 12 nucleotides line up with TRBD2. V was clipped by 5 bases and J by 6 bases; unmatched bases: 4. Germline CDR1 is LNHDA and CDR2 is SQIVND (reference sequence). CDR3 size: 15 residues. The CDR3 DNA is TGTGCCAGTAGTGGTCTAGCGGGAGGGGCCGGGGAGCTGTTTTTT. Its protein is CASSGLAGGAGELFF.

The V gene is TRBV4-1, the J gene TRBJ2-5; 8 bases align to TRBD2. The germline V gene encodes CDR1 MGHRA and CDR2 YSYEKL. V lost 0 bases to trimming and J lost 1 base; unmatched junction nucleotides: 4. This CDR3 is built from 16 residues. CDR3 sequence: CASSQELLAAQETQYF. The CDR3 DNA reads TGCGCCAGCAGCCAAGAACTACTAGCGGCCCAAGAGACCCAGTACTTC.

The rearrangement joins TRBV10-2 to TRBJ2-2, with D perhaps TRBD1 (5 bases). Per the germline V gene, CDR1 is WSHSY and CDR2 is SAAADI. CDR3 length: 17 amino acids. Trimming removed 0 bases from V and 4 bases from J, with 15 bases in between. The CDR3 sequence: CASSESGQGISTGELFF. CDR3 bases: TGCGCCAGCAGTGAGTCGGGGCAGGGAATAAGCACCGGGGAGCTGTTTTTT.

The genes are TRBV4-3 and TRBJ2-5; 7 bases line up with TRBD1. The CDR3 length is 15 residues. The junction had 6 bases not matched to a gene; V was cut back by 4 bases and J by 1 base. In germline, CDR1 is LGHNA, CDR2 YSLEER. Here the CDR3 reads CASSPRTGGQETQYF. The DNA for the CDR3 is TGCGCCAGCAGCCCGCGGACAGGAGGCCAAGAGACCCAGTACTTC.

The chain has TRBV5-1 and TRBJ1-3; D is unresolved. Trimming stripped 4 bases from V and 4 bases from J, with 15 bases between. Germline V lookup: CDR1 SGHRS, CDR2 YFSETQ. CDR3 length equals 15 residues. The DNA of the CDR3 is TGCGCCAGCAGCGTTGGGGAAGGGAACGGAAACACCATATATTTT. Amino acid sequence: CASSVGEGNGNTIYF.

V gene TRBV29-1 combines with J gene TRBJ2-7; the D gene is possibly TRBD2 (5 bases). V was pared by 8 bases and J by 3 bases, with 23 bases between. Germline-derived CDR1 and CDR2 are SQVTM and ANQGSEA. The CDR3 is made up of 15 amino acids. CDR3 amino acids: CSILRLMGAHYEQYF. The DNA of the CDR3 is TGCAGCATCCTCCGACTCATGGGAGCGCACTACGAGCAGTACTTC.

The chain is built from TRBV2 and TRBJ2-1; D assignment may be TRBD1 or TRBD2 (5 bases each). Germline V gene sequence: CDR1 SNHLY, CDR2 FYNNEI. The CDR3 is 12 amino acids. V lost 11 bases and J 5 bases, leaving 13 bases between the germline ends. The CDR3 DNA sequence: TGTGCCGGGGGAACGGCGGACAATGAGCAGTTCTTC. Translation: CAGGTADNEQFF. The complete variable domain, with remaining parts taken from reference TRBV2 and TRBJ2-1, reads EPEVTQTPSHQVTQMGQEVILRCVPISNHLYFYWYRQILGQKVEFLVSFYNNEISEKSEIFDDQFSVERPDGSNFTLKIRSTKLEDSAMYFCAGGTADNEQFFGPGTRLTVL.

The chain uses TRBV19 and TRBJ1-6, with D possibly matching TRBD1 (5 bases). V lost 4 bases and J lost 10, with 11 bases in between. The CDR3 has 13 residues. Germline V gene lookup returns CDR1 LNHDA and CDR2 SQIVND (reference sequence). The DNA for the CDR3 is TGTGCCAGTAGTACAGGGATTGGCTCACCCCTCCACTTT. Protein sequence: CASSTGIGSPLHF.

V gene TRBV20-1 combines with J gene TRBJ2-1, with D unresolved. The V end was cut by 6 bases, the J end by 9 bases, with 12 bases between. Per the germline V gene, CDR1 is DFQATT and CDR2 is SNEGSKA (reference sequence). The CDR3 is made up of 11 amino acids. The CDR3, as DNA: TGCAGTGCCAAGGCCGTTAGTGAGCAGTTCTTC. It specifies CSAKAVSEQFF.

Note on this clone: Other DNA sequences of this sample code for an identical CDR3. The V call is TRBV7-8, the J call TRBJ1-5; no reliable D call. The CDR3 has 12 residues. Trimming cost V 1 base and J 4 bases, with 2 bases left between them. Looked up from germline, CDR1 is SGHVS and CDR2 is FQNEAQ. The chain's CDR3 is CASSLDNQPQHF. The DNA for the CDR3 is TGTGCCAGCAGCTTAGATAATCAGCCCCAGCATTTT.

This chain connects TRBV5-5 to TRBJ2-7, with D unclear. The CDR3 is 14 residues long. Trimming cost V 0 bases and J 0 bases, with 7 bases left between them. CDR1 is SGHKS and CDR2 is YYEKEE in the germline V gene (reference sequence). CDR3 DNA: TGTGCCAGCAGCTTGGCGTGGTCCTCCTACGAGCAGTACTTC. Translation gives CASSLAWSSYEQYF.

Notes on this clone: Other nucleotide sequences in the sample specify the same CDR3. The J gene is TRBJ1-2, the V gene TRBV9, with no clear D. CDR1 SGDLS and CDR2 YYNGEE come from the germline V gene. The CDR3 totals 14 residues. V shed 0 bases and J shed 4 bases, with 10 bases lying between them. The CDR3 sequence is CASSVGGGTYGYTF. The DNA for the CDR3 is TGTGCCAGCAGCGTAGGTGGCGGAACCTATGGCTACACCTTC. The full variable domain, its missing parts supplied by reference TRBV9 and TRBJ1-2, is DSGVTQTPKHLITATGQRVTLRCSPRSGDLSVYWYQQSLDQGLQFLIQYYNGEERAKGNILERFSAQQFPDLHSELNLSSLELGDSALYFCASSVGGGTYGYTFGSGTRLTVV.

The rearrangement uses TRBV6-1 and TRBJ2-7; 7 nucleotides align to TRBD1. Germline V gene sequence: CDR1 MNHNS, CDR2 SASEGT. This CDR3 is built from 14 residues. V lost 4 bases and J lost 2; bases outside the gene matches: 5. This CDR3 reads CASSVAGTAYEQYF. As DNA, the CDR3 is TGTGCCAGCAGTGTGGCCGGGACAGCCTACGAGCAGTACTTC.